The T cell receptor beta chain described here comes from a study of blood T cell repertoires in COVID-19. In the study overall: There were acute and convalescent COVID-19 samples, and they came from the United States, Italy and Spain. The cDNA or gDNA used as material had been derived from T cells, B-cell-depleted T cells, or PBMCs.

CDR3 length: 14 amino acids. Trimming stripped 1 base from V and 6 bases from J, with 12 bases between. CDR1 SGHTA and CDR2 FQGNSA come from the germline V gene. In assigning cohorts, the study relied on participant-reported clinical history. In Cohort 3, a recovered donor had either two negative PCRs, clearance, or symptom resolution. Libraries were prepared by immunoSEQ multiplex PCR; TCRdb keeps only in-frame clonotypes and omits some of them. The sample contains about 200,000 clones, 85% of which appear only once. The chain couples TRBV7-2 to TRBJ1-2, with D perhaps TRBD1 (5 bases). This sequence was found in a man aged 40-49 years who had recovered from COVID-19. Sequencing was performed on PBMCs or T cells enriched from blood (not recorded which). CDR3 sequence (DNA): TGTGCCAGCAGCTTAGGAGCTACAGGAAATGGCTACACCTTC. Protein sequence: CASSLGATGNGYTF.